The 3 T cell receptor beta chains reported below all come from one sample, sequenced in a study of T cell repertoires in cytomegalovirus infection. A single record per CDR3 protein comes from TCRdb applying MiXCR to the reads. The data contain under 130,000 distinct CDR3 sequences, roughly 41% of them singletons. Their antigens remain unidentified. Sequencing used CD8+ T cells from cultured PBMCs, obtained from culture after CMV antigen stimulation. The receptors were sampled from a human donor in good health (CMV status not recorded). Some clones in this sample may be carry-over from other donors' samples.

This clonotype has a handful of counts. The chain uses TRBV7-2 and TRBJ1-6; no firm D call. Deletions cut 5 bases from V and 10 bases from J, with 15 bases between. The CDR3 contains 14 residues. Germline V CDR1 and CDR2: SGHTA, FQGNSA. The CDR3 is CASSQNSNGSPLHF. In nucleotides, the CDR3 is TGTGCCAGCAGCCAAAACTCCAATGGATCACCCCTCCACTTT.

Many counts were recorded for this clonotype. This chain links TRBV3-1 with TRBJ2-7, with TRBD1 matching 7 bases. Trimming removed 4 bases from V and 3 bases from J; junction bases left unmatched: 6. CDR3 size: 14 residues. Germline-derived CDR1 and CDR2 are LGHDT and YNNKEL (reference sequence). This CDR3 is CASSLPGQFYEQYF. The CDR3 DNA follows: TGTGCCAGCAGCCTTCCGGGACAGTTCTACGAGCAGTACTTC.

For this clonotype: One end of the junction varies from germline; a read error may be responsible. CDR3 region: CASSRGTDPTNF. The DNA for the CDR3 is TGTGCCAGCAGCCGCGGGACAGACCCCACGAACTTC. The V call is TRBV3-1, the J call TRBJ2-7, with D perhaps TRBD1 (7 bases). Germline assignment: CDR1 LGHDT and CDR2 YNNKEL (reference sequence). The CDR3 runs to 12 residues.